The 14 T cell receptor beta chains below were found in one sample sequenced in a study of blood T cell repertoires in COVID-19. This table comes from immunoSEQ multiplex PCR, and its TCRdb copy is limited to in-frame clones, with some not included. Seen here are about 83,000 clones, around 86% observed once, and the top ten hold 7% to 9%. The specimen sequenced was peripheral blood. The source of these receptors is a man aged 45-65 years with active COVID-19.

CDR3 sequence: CASSARGQPTDTQYF. The CDR3 bases are TGTGCCAGCAGCGCAAGAGGGCAGCCCACAGATACGCAGTATTTT. The V gene is TRBV9, the J gene TRBJ2-3; D perhaps matches TRBD2 (5 bases). The CDR3 runs 15 residues. Per the germline V gene, CDR1 is SGDLS and CDR2 is YYNGEE. The germline V and J ends were trimmed by 3 bases and 2 bases, with 13 bases remaining between them.

The rearrangement joins TRBV28 to TRBJ2-5; 8 bases fit TRBD2. This CDR3 is built from 14 residues. Germline lookup yields CDR1 MDHEN and CDR2 SYDVKM. The trim removed 10 bases at V and 4 bases at J, leaving 11 bases unmatched. The CDR3 DNA follows: TGTGCCATCGGACCGGGGGGGCCAGGAGAGACCCAGTACTTC. Its translation: CAIGPGGPGETQYF.

This clone was detected once. This chain uses TRBV7-6 with TRBJ1-5; possible D gene TRBD1, 6 bases. Looked up from germline, CDR1 is SGHVS and CDR2 is FNYEAQ. V lost 0 bases and J lost 6, with 12 bases in between. The CDR3 has 15 amino acids. CDR3 coding DNA: TGTGCCAGCAGCTTAGCACAGGGTCTAGGTCAGCCCCAGCATTTT. Translation: CASSLAQGLGQPQHF. Supplemented by reference TRBV7-6 and TRBJ1-5, the full variable domain reads GAGVSQSPRYKVTKRGQDVALRCDPISGHVSLYWYRQALGQGPEFLTYFNYEAQQDKSGLPNDRFSAERPEGSISTLTIQRTEQRDSAMYRCASSLAQGLGQPQHFGDGTRLSIL.

This chain links TRBV28 with TRBJ2-7; TRBD1 matches at 10 bases. The CDR3 spans 14 residues. Germline V lookup: CDR1 MDHEN, CDR2 SYDVKM. V lost 4 bases, J lost 6 bases, and 6 bases stayed unmatched. This CDR3 reads CASSSRTGGFEQYF. CDR3 sequence (DNA): TGTGCCAGCAGTTCACGGACAGGGGGTTTCGAGCAGTACTTC.

This chain links TRBV28 with TRBJ2-2; D remains ambiguous. Deletions cut 3 bases from V and 0 bases from J, with 14 bases between. The length of the CDR3 is 17 residues. Looked up from germline, CDR1 is MDHEN and CDR2 is SYDVKM. The CDR3 DNA reads TGTGCCAGCAGTTTGGCACAGACGTACGCGAACACCGGGGAGCTGTTTTTT. Amino acids: CASSLAQTYANTGELFF.

This chain connects TRBV2 to TRBJ2-2; D might be TRBD2 (5 bases). Germline V gives CDR1 SNHLY, CDR2 FYNNEI. Trimming took off 7 bases at V and 0 bases at J, with 9 bases between the two ends. The CDR3 contains 14 residues. CDR3: CASNGNANTGELFF. The CDR3, as DNA: TGTGCCAGCAACGGGAACGCGAACACCGGGGAGCTGTTTTTT.

This clone was seen only a few times. V is TRBV19 and J is TRBJ2-1; TRBD2 matches at 11 bases. V trimming: 6 bases; J trimming: 3 bases; junction bases outside the gene matches: 1. This CDR3 region has 14 residues. Germline CDR1 LNHDA, CDR2 SQIVND (reference sequence). CDR3 in amino acids: CASRGLAGYNEQFF. The CDR3 DNA follows: TGTGCCAGTAGAGGACTAGCGGGCTACAATGAGCAGTTCTTC.

The chain couples TRBV7-3 to TRBJ2-1; D possibly corresponds to TRBD2 (6 bases). V was pared by 6 bases and J by 7 bases, with 28 bases between. The CDR3 extends over 18 amino acids. Germline values: CDR1 SGHTA, CDR2 FQGTGA. The CDR3: CASSSSPVSGKRENEQFF. CDR3 sequence (DNA): TGTGCCAGCAGTTCCTCACCAGTTAGCGGTAAAAGAGAGAATGAGCAGTTCTTC.

Only one count was recorded for this clone. V usage is TRBV7-8 and J usage is TRBJ2-1; D not resolved. This CDR3 is 15 amino acids long. Germline assignment: CDR1 SGHVS and CDR2 FQNEAQ. V lost 2 bases and J lost 1, with 9 bases in between. This CDR3 is CASSLFSGSYNEQFF. The CDR3 DNA sequence: TGTGCCAGCAGCTTATTTTCAGGATCCTACAATGAGCAGTTCTTC.

This chain uses TRBV4-3 with TRBJ2-2, with 8 bases fitting TRBD2. The CDR3 is made up of 18 amino acids. Germline V gives CDR1 LGHNA, CDR2 YSLEER. J gave up 4 bases and V 0 bases, and 10 bases lay outside the gene matches. This CDR3 is CASSQDRPGGPITGELFF. The CDR3 DNA reads as TGCGCCAGCAGCCAAGATAGACCGGGAGGGCCTATCACCGGGGAGCTGTTTTTT.

The CDR3 region is CASSRLADHKEGEQYF. CDR3 nucleotides: TGTGCCAGCAGTCGACTAGCGGACCATAAGGAGGGGGAGCAGTACTTC. The chain couples TRBV7-2 to TRBJ2-7, with 9 bases aligning to TRBD2. V gave up 6 bases and J gave up 7 bases; unmatched junction bases: 16. Looked up from germline, CDR1 is SGHTA and CDR2 is FQGNSA. The CDR3 runs to 16 residues.

The chain has TRBV18 and TRBJ2-7; D is possibly TRBD2 (6 bases). This CDR3 is 15 amino acids long. CDR1 and CDR2 from the germline V gene are KGHSH and LQKENI. Trimming shortened V by 2 bases and J by 3 bases, and 14 bases separated the two germline ends. This chain's CDR3 is CASSPEPSVRYEQYF. In nucleotides, the CDR3 is TGTGCCAGCTCACCAGAACCTAGCGTACGCTACGAGCAGTACTTC.

This clone is medium-sized. The same CDR3 can be traced to other DNA sequences in this sample. J is TRBJ1-5 and V is TRBV27, with 9 positions matching TRBD1. Germline V lookup: CDR1 MNHEY, CDR2 SMNVEV (reference sequence). CDR3 length: 17 amino acids. Trimming removed 0 bases from V and 1 base from J; junction bases left unmatched: 4. CDR3 protein: CASSLSAGQGSNQPQHF. In DNA, the CDR3 is TGTGCCAGCAGTTTATCGGCGGGACAGGGAAGCAATCAGCCCCAGCATTTT.

The V gene is TRBV15, the J gene TRBJ1-5; 9 bases are shared with TRBD1. V lost 2 bases, J lost 1 base, and 9 bases stayed unmatched. This CDR3 has 18 residues. Per germline, CDR1 LNHNV and CDR2 YYDKDF (reference sequence). The CDR3 loop is CATSRKAGTGPSNQPQHF. The CDR3 nucleotides are TGTGCCACCAGCAGAAAGGCAGGGACAGGGCCCAGCAATCAGCCCCAGCATTTT. The full variable domain, its missing parts supplied by reference TRBV15 and TRBJ1-5, is DAMVIQNPRYQVTQFGKPVTLSCSQTLNHNVMYWYQQKSSQAPKLLFHYYDKDFNNEADTPDNFQSRRPNTSFCFLDIRSPGLGDTAMYLCATSRKAGTGPSNQPQHFGDGTRLSIL.